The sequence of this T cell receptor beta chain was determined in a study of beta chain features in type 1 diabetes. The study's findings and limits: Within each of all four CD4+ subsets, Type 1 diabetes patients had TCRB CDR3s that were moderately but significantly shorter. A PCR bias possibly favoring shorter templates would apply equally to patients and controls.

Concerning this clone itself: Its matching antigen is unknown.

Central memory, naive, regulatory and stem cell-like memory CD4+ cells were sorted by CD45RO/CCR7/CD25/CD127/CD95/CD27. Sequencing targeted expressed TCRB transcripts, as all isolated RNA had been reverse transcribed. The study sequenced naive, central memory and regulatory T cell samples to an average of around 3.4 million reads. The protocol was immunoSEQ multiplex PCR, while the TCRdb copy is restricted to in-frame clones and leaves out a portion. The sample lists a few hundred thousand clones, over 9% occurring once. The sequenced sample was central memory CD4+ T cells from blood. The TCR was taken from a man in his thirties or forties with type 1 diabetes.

This chain's CDR3 is CASSLIGAGKSKNIQYF. The CDR3 DNA sequence: TGTGCCAGCAGTTTGATAGGGGCAGGGAAGAGCAAAAACATTCAGTACTTC. The gene calls are TRBV28 and TRBJ2-4; a weak D match, TRBD1 (5 bases). The CDR3 spans 17 residues. V gave up 3 bases and J gave up 3 bases, with 18 bases separating them. Per germline, CDR1 MDHEN and CDR2 SYDVKM.